This T cell receptor beta chain was sequenced for a study of blood T cells in healthy people across ages. Study in general: Roughly one uniquely barcoded beta molecule per two T cells was captured. Overall study findings and caveats: Lack of knowledge of donor CMV status possibly confounded expanded clonotype changes. Estimates based on one million T cells were treated as lower bounds.

Germline CDR1 is SGHTA and CDR2 is FQGNSA. This CDR3 region has 14 residues. V was shortened by 4 bases and J by 7 bases, with 14 bases between the two germline ends. With respect to this clonotype: No antigen is known for it.

Primed by a sample-barcoded 5' primer and a J-beta primer mix, a second PCR proceeded for 7 to 11 cycles. All samples gave at least 2.5 million CDR3-containing paired-end reads. TCRdb analysed the 5' RACE reads with MiXCR anew, one entry per CDR3 protein. The table records about 1.1 million distinct CDR3 sequences, roughly two fifths of them present only once. This receptor was taken from a man aged 18 to 30 in good health. The chain joins TRBV7-2 to TRBJ2-1; TRBD2 might be the D (6 bases). Sequencing was carried out using blood. The CDR3 DNA is TGTGCCAGCAGCTCGGACTATTCCGAGAATGAGCAGTTCTTC. This encodes CASSSDYSENEQFF.